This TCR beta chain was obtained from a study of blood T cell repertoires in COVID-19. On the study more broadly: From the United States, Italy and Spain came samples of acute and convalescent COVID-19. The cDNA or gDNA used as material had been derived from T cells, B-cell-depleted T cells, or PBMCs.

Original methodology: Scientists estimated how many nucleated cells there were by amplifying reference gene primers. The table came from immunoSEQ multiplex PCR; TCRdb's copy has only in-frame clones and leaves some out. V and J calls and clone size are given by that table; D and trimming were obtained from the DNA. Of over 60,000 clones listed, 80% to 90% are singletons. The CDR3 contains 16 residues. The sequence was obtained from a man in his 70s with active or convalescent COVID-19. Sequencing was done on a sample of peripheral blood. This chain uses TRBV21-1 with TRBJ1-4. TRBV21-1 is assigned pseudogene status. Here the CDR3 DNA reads TGTGCCAGCAGCAAAGCGGGTACGGAGCGAGGTGAAAAACTGTTTTTT. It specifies CASSKAGTERGEKLFF.